The 31 T cell receptor beta chains below were found in one sample sequenced in a study of CD8 T cells in Susac syndrome. RNA was extracted with the RNeasy kit, and a quantity of roughly 0.5 to 1 ug was reverse transcribed using random hexamers. TCRdb passed the immunoSEQ multiplex PCR reads through MiXCR, listing each CDR3 protein once. The sample carries about 300,000 distinct CDR3 sequences, approximately 85% recorded once. Sequencing was performed on CD8+ T cells from PBMCs. These receptors were obtained from a human donor with multiple sclerosis.

This clonotype was observed a single time. The chain has TRBV10-1 and TRBJ2-3; 14 bases line up with TRBD2. Looked up from germline, CDR1 is WNHNN and CDR2 is SYGVQD (reference sequence). The CDR3 sequence is 18 residues long. After removal of 5 bases from V and 2 bases from J, the junction contained 9 bases not matched to a gene. The CDR3 bases are TGCGCCAGCAGTACCGGGACTAGCGGGAGAAGTTTCACAGATACGCAGTATTTT. Protein: CASSTGTSGRSFTDTQYF.

The chain links TRBV20-1 to TRBJ2-3, with 8 bases aligning to TRBD2. The CDR3 runs 14 residues. Trimming removed 4 bases from V and 5 bases from J; junction bases left unmatched: 8. Per germline, CDR1 DFQATT and CDR2 SNEGSKA (reference sequence). The CDR3 DNA is TGCAGTGCTACAGGACTAGCTTGGCAAGATACGCAGTATTTT. Translating it yields CSATGLAWQDTQYF.

This chain links TRBV19 with TRBJ1-5; D remains unclear. The germline CDR1 and CDR2 sequences are LNHDA and SQIVND (reference sequence). This CDR3 region has 15 residues. The V and J ends lost 3 bases and 0 bases respectively, with 9 bases between them. The CDR3 loop reads CASSIWGFSNQPQHF. The CDR3 DNA reads as TGTGCCAGTAGTATTTGGGGATTTAGCAATCAGCCCCAGCATTTT.

This clonotype was found a few times. The chain employs TRBV4-1 and TRBJ2-1, with D possibly being TRBD2 (5 bases). Trimming took off 0 bases at V and 1 base at J, with 7 bases between the two ends. Germline CDR1 is MGHRA and CDR2 is YSYEKL. The CDR3 is 15 amino acids. The CDR3 DNA is TGCGCCAGCAGCCAAGATACTAGTTCCTACAATGAGCAGTTCTTC. As protein: CASSQDTSSYNEQFF.

The gene calls are TRBV20-1 and TRBJ1-1; the D is unclear. Germline V gene data show CDR1 as DFQATT and CDR2 as SNEGSKA (reference sequence). This CDR3 region has 12 residues. Trimming left V 2 bases short and J 7 bases short, with 11 bases between. This CDR3 reads CSARWATNEAFF. The CDR3 coding sequence is TGCAGTGCTAGATGGGCCACCAATGAAGCTTTCTTT.

The chain recombines TRBV2 with TRBJ2-1; 10 bases align to TRBD2. V lost 4 bases to trimming and J lost 2 bases; unmatched junction nucleotides: 5. There are 16 residues in the CDR3. Germline V gene data show CDR1 as SNHLY and CDR2 as FYNNEI. CDR3 sequence reads: CASSVAGGLPYNEQFF. For the CDR3, the DNA is TGTGCCAGCAGTGTAGCGGGGGGCCTACCCTACAATGAGCAGTTCTTC.

CDR3 sequence (DNA): TGTGCCAGCAGTGACCTCGGGACTAGCGGGATCCAAGAGCAGTTCTTC. Translation gives CASSDLGTSGIQEQFF. V and J are TRBV6-4 and TRBJ2-1, with TRBD2 matching 13 bases. CDR1 and CDR2 from the germline V gene are MRHNA and SNTAGT. Germline trimming cut 2 bases from V and 10 bases from J; bases unmatched to any gene: 8. The CDR3 is made up of 16 amino acids.

This chain links TRBV15 with TRBJ2-4; 7 nucleotides agree with TRBD1. This CDR3 spans 15 amino acids. Germline-derived CDR1 and CDR2 are LNHNV and YYDKDF (reference sequence). With 0 bases clipped from V and 7 bases from J, the junction kept 6 bases outside the gene matches. In nucleotides, the CDR3 is TGTGCCACCAGCAGAGAGACAGGGCTCGGGAACATTCAGTACTTC. It codes for CATSRETGLGNIQYF.

The genes are TRBV6-2 or TRBV6-3 and TRBJ1-5; D possibly corresponds to TRBD1 (5 bases). Trimming pared 5 bases from V and 5 bases from J, leaving 16 bases between. The CDR3 has 15 amino acids. Germline V CDR1 and CDR2: MNHEY, SVGEGT. CDR3 loop: CASSVSGGPYQPQHF. The CDR3 DNA reads TGTGCCAGCAGTGTATCGGGGGGACCCTATCAGCCCCAGCATTTT.

V gene TRBV19 combines with J gene TRBJ2-3, with D perhaps being TRBD1 or TRBD2 (5 bases each). Germline lookup yields CDR1 LNHDA and CDR2 SQIVND (reference sequence). There are 14 residues in the CDR3. The V end lost 0 bases, the J end lost 6 bases, and 10 bases lay between the germline ends. The CDR3 nucleotides are TGTGCCAGTAGTATAGATCTCGAGGGGGATACGCAGTATTTT. Its translation: CASSIDLEGDTQYF.

V is TRBV27 and J is TRBJ2-7; 10 nucleotides agree with TRBD2. Germline values: CDR1 MNHEY, CDR2 SMNVEV (reference sequence). V lost 2 bases, J lost 6 bases, and 7 bases stayed unmatched. The CDR3 totals 15 residues. The CDR3 region has the DNA TGTGCCAGCAGTTTACGGCTAGCGGGGGTGGGCGAGCAGTACTTC. Translation gives CASSLRLAGVGEQYF.

The chain has TRBV27 and TRBJ1-1; tentative D call: TRBD1 (5 bases). The V end was cut by 6 bases, the J end by 3 bases, with 29 bases between. The length of the CDR3 is 19 residues. Germline values: CDR1 MNHEY, CDR2 SMNVEV (reference sequence). CDR3 sequence: CASRDLIDTGTRQHTEAFF. DNA of the CDR3: TGTGCCAGCAGAGACCTCATAGACACAGGAACTAGACAGCACACTGAAGCTTTCTTT.

There are a few counts of this clonotype. The rearrangement links TRBV20-1 to TRBJ2-1; 11 bases agree with TRBD2. This CDR3 contains 17 residues. Germline assignment: CDR1 DFQATT and CDR2 SNEGSKA (reference sequence). V shed 1 base and J 5 bases; nucleotides not matched to a gene: 10. The CDR3 loop reads CSARVPRLAGLDNEQFF. CDR3 nucleotides: TGCAGTGCTAGAGTCCCGCGACTAGCGGGATTAGACAATGAGCAGTTCTTC.

V is TRBV19 and J is TRBJ2-7; TRBD2 agrees at 9 bases. V was pared by 1 base and J by 4 bases, with 5 bases of the junction left unmatched. CDR1 is LNHDA, CDR2 SQIVND, per germline (reference sequence). The length of the CDR3 is 15 residues. CDR3 DNA: TGTGCCAGTAGTATAGTGGATAGCGGGGGATACGAGCAGTACTTC. Translation gives CASSIVDSGGYEQYF.

This rearrangement joins TRBV5-4 to TRBJ2-7; D ambiguous. Per the germline V gene, CDR1 is SGHNT and CDR2 is YYREEE (reference sequence). Trimming cost V 0 bases and J 5 bases, with 12 bases left between them. The length of the CDR3 is 14 residues. CDR3 sequence (DNA): TGTGCCAGCAGCTTGGAGGCAAATCCCCACGAGCAGTACTTC. It is translated as CASSLEANPHEQYF.

This CDR3 reads CASSFLEYEQYF. CDR3 sequence (DNA): TGTGCCAGCAGTTTTTTAGAGTACGAGCAGTACTTC. The chain combines TRBV28 with TRBJ2-7; D gene ambiguous. The CDR3 has 12 amino acids. Germline CDR1 is MDHEN and CDR2 is SYDVKM. The germline V and J ends were trimmed by 3 bases and 4 bases, with 7 bases remaining between them.

This chain connects TRBV6-2 or TRBV6-3 to TRBJ1-1; possibly TRBD1 for D (5 bases). This CDR3 has 17 amino acids. Germline-derived CDR1 and CDR2 are MNHEY and SVGEGT. The germline V and J ends were trimmed by 0 bases and 0 bases, with 14 bases remaining between them. The CDR3, as DNA: TGTGCCAGCAGTTACTCTGCCCAGGGCCTCCTGAACACTGAAGCTTTCTTT. Translating it yields CASSYSAQGLLNTEAFF.

This clonotype was seen a few times. The chain is built from TRBV5-4 and TRBJ1-1; possible D gene TRBD1, 5 bases. There are 17 residues in the CDR3. CDR1 is SGHNT, CDR2 YYREEE, per germline (reference sequence). With 2 bases removed from V and 1 base from J, the gap between germline ends came to 18 bases. The CDR3 nucleotides are TGTGCCAGCAGCTTTATTCCCTGGGGCAGGGCGAACACTGAAGCTTTCTTT. Residues: CASSFIPWGRANTEAFF. The entire variable domain, with the rest obtained from reference TRBV5-4 and TRBJ1-1, is as follows: ETGVTQSPTHLIKTRGQQVTLRCSSQSGHNTVSWYQQALGQGPQFIFQYYREEENGRGNFPPRFSGLQFPNYSSELNVNALELDDSALYLCASSFIPWGRANTEAFFGQGTRLTVV.

This chain joins TRBV27 and TRBJ1-1; D is possibly TRBD1 (6 bases). The CDR3 covers 14 residues. V lost 6 bases, J lost 7 bases, and 18 bases lay in between. Germline V gives CDR1 MNHEY, CDR2 SMNVEV (reference sequence). The CDR3 nucleotides are TGTGCCAGCAGCCGAATACAGGGAACGGATGAAGCTTTCTTT. Protein product: CASSRIQGTDEAFF.

This rearrangement joins TRBV5-4 to TRBJ2-7, with 10 bases aligning to TRBD2. V lost 5 bases and J lost 0; bases outside the gene matches: 17. From germline, CDR1 is SGHNT and CDR2 YYREEE (reference sequence). This CDR3 is 19 amino acids long. The CDR3 loop is CASSHTTSGPLGSSYEQYF. CDR3 in DNA: TGTGCCAGCAGTCATACGACTAGCGGGCCCCTCGGAAGCTCCTACGAGCAGTACTTC.

The CDR3 sequence: CASSQGRQEIYEQYF. The CDR3 DNA reads as TGCGCCAGCAGCCAAGGGAGGCAGGAAATCTACGAGCAGTACTTC. The chain couples TRBV4-3 to TRBJ2-7, with D possibly matching TRBD2 (5 bases). V was pared by 1 base and J by 3 bases, with 13 bases between. Looked up from germline, CDR1 is LGHNA and CDR2 is YSLEER. The length of the CDR3 is 15 residues.

The rearrangement joins TRBV7-9 to TRBJ2-7, with 7 bases aligning to TRBD1. The CDR3 is 15 amino acids. In germline, CDR1 is SEHNR, CDR2 FQNEAQ (reference sequence). J lost 4 bases, V lost 5 bases, and 11 bases had no gene match. The CDR3, as DNA: TGTGCCAGCAGCCCAGGGGGACAGTCGTTTTACGAGCAGTACTTC. As protein: CASSPGGQSFYEQYF.

The V call is TRBV6-5, the J call TRBJ1-2, with 8 bases identical to TRBD1. Per germline, CDR1 MNHEY and CDR2 SVGAGI. This CDR3 is 14 amino acids long. V was clipped by 5 bases and J by 6 bases; unmatched bases: 8. The chain's CDR3 is CASSPGQGGHGYTF. The CDR3 DNA is TGTGCCAGCAGTCCAGGACAGGGTGGTCATGGCTACACCTTC.

This chain connects TRBV5-1 to TRBJ1-2; 10 bases map to TRBD1. The V and J ends lost 3 bases and 2 bases, in that order; junction bases with no gene match: 16. Germline-derived CDR1 and CDR2 are SGHRS and YFSETQ. The CDR3 extends over 19 amino acids. The CDR3 region is CASSSQSGQGISGNYGYTF. The CDR3 DNA reads TGCGCCAGCAGCTCGCAATCGGGACAGGGGATTAGTGGAAACTATGGCTACACCTTC.

Concerning this clonotype itself: The junction does not match germline at one end; this may be a read error. The chain has TRBV24-1 and TRBJ2-6; D possibly uses TRBD1 or TRBD2 (5 bases each). This CDR3 is built from 17 residues. Germline V gene data show CDR1 as KGHDR and CDR2 as SFDVKD. The CDR3 region has the DNA TGTGCCACCAGTGAGGGGGACCGAAACTCTTGGGCCAACGTCCTGACTTTC. It codes for CATSEGDRNSWANVLTF.

This sequence joins TRBV12-3 or TRBV12-4 and TRBJ1-1; TRBD1 matches at 7 bases. V dropped 7 bases and J dropped 12; count of bases not matched to a gene: 8. CDR3 length: 11 amino acids. This CDR3 reads CASKGAGFTFF. Written as DNA, the CDR3 is TGTGCCAGCAAGGGGGCAGGGTTTACTTTCTTT.

This chain joins TRBV11-3 and TRBJ1-3; perhaps TRBD1 as D (5 bases). The CDR3 is made up of 15 amino acids. Germline CDR1 is SGHNT and CDR2 is YENEEA. V was clipped by 5 bases and J by 0 bases, with 11 bases between them. CDR3 bases: TGTGCCAGCAGCGAAGACAGCCTCTCTGGAAACACCATATATTTT. It yields the protein CASSEDSLSGNTIYF.

This clonotype was observed once. CDR3 residues: CASSISSKNTEAFF. CDR3 DNA sequence: TGTGCCAGTAGTATCTCGAGTAAGAACACTGAAGCTTTCTTT. The chain uses TRBV19 and TRBJ1-1; D gene uncertain. Germline CDR1 is LNHDA and CDR2 is SQIVND (reference sequence). V lost 3 bases, J lost 1 base, and 9 bases lay in between. CDR3 length: 14 residues.

This clonotype came up a few times. The rearrangement uses TRBV7-6 and TRBJ2-5; D is uncertain. This CDR3 contains 13 residues. V was shortened by 4 bases and J by 4 bases, with 10 bases between the two germline ends. CDR1 is SGHVS and CDR2 is FNYEAQ in the germline V gene. CDR3 sequence (DNA): TGTGCCAGCAGCTCTAGATTGACAGAGACCCAGTACTTC. Amino acid sequence: CASSSRLTETQYF.

This chain joins TRBV12-3 or TRBV12-4 and TRBJ2-1, with 7 bases identical to TRBD2. This CDR3 spans 16 amino acids. V shed 6 bases, J shed 0 bases, and the junction held 8 bases outside the gene matches. The CDR3 nucleotides are TGTGCCAGCAGAGAAACTAGCGCGAGCTCCTACAATGAGCAGTTCTTC. Protein: CASRETSASSYNEQFF.

The chain couples TRBV19 to TRBJ2-1; perhaps TRBD1 as D (6 bases). The germline gives CDR1 LNHDA, CDR2 SQIVND (reference sequence). Trimming took off 5 bases at V and 3 bases at J, with 11 bases between the two ends. The CDR3 is 14 residues long. The CDR3 loop is CASSPPDSYNEQFF. The CDR3, as DNA: TGTGCCAGTAGTCCGCCGGACAGCTACAATGAGCAGTTCTTC.